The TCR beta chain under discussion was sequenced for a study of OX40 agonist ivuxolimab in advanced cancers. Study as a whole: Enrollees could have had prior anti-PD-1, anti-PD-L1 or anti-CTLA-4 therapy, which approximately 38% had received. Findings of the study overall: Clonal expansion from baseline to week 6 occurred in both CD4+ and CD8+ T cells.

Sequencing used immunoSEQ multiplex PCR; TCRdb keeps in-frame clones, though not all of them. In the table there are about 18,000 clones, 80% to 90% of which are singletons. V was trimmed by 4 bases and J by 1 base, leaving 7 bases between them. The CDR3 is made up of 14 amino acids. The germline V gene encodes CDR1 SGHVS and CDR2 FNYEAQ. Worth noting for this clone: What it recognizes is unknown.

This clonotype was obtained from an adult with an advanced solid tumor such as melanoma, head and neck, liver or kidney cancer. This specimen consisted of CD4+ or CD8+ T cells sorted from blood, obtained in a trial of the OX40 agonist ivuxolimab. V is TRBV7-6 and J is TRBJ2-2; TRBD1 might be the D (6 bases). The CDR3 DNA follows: TGTGCCAGCAGCTGGACAGAGAACACCGGGGAGCTGTTTTTT. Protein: CASSWTENTGELFF.